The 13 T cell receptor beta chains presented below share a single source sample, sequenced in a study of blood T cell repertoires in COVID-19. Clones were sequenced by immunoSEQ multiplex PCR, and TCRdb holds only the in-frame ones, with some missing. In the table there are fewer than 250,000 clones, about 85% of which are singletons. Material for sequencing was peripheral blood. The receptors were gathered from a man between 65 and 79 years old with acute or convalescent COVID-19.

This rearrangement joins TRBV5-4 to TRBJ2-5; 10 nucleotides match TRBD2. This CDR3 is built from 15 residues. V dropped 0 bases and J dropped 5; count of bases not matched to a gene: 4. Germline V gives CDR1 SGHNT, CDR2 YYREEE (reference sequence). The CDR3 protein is CASSLGLAGVETQYF. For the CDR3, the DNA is TGTGCCAGCAGCTTGGGCCTAGCGGGAGTCGAGACCCAGTACTTC.

CDR3 nucleotides: TGCGCCAGCAGCTTGTGGACAGGGGGAACCAACGTCCTGACTTTC. The encoded protein is CASSLWTGGTNVLTF. The gene calls are TRBV5-1 and TRBJ2-6, with 10 bases that match TRBD1. CDR1 and CDR2 (germline): SGHRS, YFSETQ. The CDR3 extends over 15 amino acids. Germline trimming cut 1 base from V and 8 bases from J; bases unmatched to any gene: 3.

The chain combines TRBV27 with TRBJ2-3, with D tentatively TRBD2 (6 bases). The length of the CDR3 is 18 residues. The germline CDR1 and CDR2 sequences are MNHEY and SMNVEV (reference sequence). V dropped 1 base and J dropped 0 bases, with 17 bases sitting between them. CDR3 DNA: TGTGCCAGCAGTTTATTTCGGGAGCGCTACTCTAGCACAGATACGCAGTATTTT. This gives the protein CASSLFRERYSSTDTQYF.

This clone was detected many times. This CDR3 is CASSLYSNQPQHF. CDR3 in DNA: TGTGCCAGCAGCCTTTATAGCAATCAGCCCCAGCATTTT. The genes are TRBV3-1 (or the pseudogene TRBV3-2) and TRBJ1-5; D unclear. Germline V CDR1 and CDR2: LGHDT, YNNKEL (reference sequence). Trimming took 4 bases from V and 0 from J, leaving 4 bases between them. CDR3 length equals 13 residues.

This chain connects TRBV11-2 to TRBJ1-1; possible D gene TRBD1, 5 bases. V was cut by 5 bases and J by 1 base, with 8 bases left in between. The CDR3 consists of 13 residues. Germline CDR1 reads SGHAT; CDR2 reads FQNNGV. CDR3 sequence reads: CASSAGQNTEAFF. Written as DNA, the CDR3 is TGTGCCAGCAGCGCCGGACAGAACACTGAAGCTTTCTTT.

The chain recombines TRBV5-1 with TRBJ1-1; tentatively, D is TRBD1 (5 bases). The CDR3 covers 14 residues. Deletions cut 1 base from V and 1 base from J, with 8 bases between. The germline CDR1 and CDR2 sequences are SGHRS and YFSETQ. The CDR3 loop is CASSLTGTNTEAFF. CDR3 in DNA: TGCGCCAGCAGCTTGACAGGAACGAACACTGAAGCTTTCTTT.

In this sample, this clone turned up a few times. The CDR3 nucleotides are TGTGCCAGCTCACCGAAGATTGCGGACTCTGGAAACACCATATATTTT. It translates to CASSPKIADSGNTIYF. The J gene is TRBJ1-3, the V gene TRBV18; D is undetermined. The CDR3 spans 16 residues. The V end was cut by 3 bases, the J end by 0 bases, with 12 bases between. Germline CDR1 is KGHSH and CDR2 is LQKENI.

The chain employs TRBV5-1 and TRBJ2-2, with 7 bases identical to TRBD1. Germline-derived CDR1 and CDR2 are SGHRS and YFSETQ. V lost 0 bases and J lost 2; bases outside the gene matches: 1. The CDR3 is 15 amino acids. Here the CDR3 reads CASSLGDRNTGELFF. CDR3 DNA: TGCGCCAGCAGCTTGGGGGACAGAAACACCGGGGAGCTGTTTTTT.

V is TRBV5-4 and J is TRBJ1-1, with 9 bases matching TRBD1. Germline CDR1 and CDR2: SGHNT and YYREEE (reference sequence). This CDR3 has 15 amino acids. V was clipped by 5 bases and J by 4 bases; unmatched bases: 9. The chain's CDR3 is CASSIPGQGITEAFF. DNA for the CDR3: TGTGCCAGCAGTATACCGGGACAGGGTATCACTGAAGCTTTCTTT.

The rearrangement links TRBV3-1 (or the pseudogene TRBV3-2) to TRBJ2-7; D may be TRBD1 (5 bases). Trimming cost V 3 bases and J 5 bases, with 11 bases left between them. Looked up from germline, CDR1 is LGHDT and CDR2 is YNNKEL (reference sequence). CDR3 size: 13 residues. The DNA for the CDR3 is TGTGCCAGCAGCCACGGGTCAGGGAACGAGCAGTACTTC. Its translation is CASSHGSGNEQYF.

CDR3 coding DNA: TGCAGCGTTGAGGGGCGAGGGCTAGCGGAGAATGAGCAGTTCTTC. Protein sequence: CSVEGRGLAENEQFF. V gene TRBV29-1 combines with J gene TRBJ2-1, with 7 bases identical to TRBD2. This CDR3 region has 15 residues. The V and J ends lost 3 bases and 7 bases, in that order; junction bases with no gene match: 12. Germline V gene sequence: CDR1 SQVTM, CDR2 ANQGSEA.

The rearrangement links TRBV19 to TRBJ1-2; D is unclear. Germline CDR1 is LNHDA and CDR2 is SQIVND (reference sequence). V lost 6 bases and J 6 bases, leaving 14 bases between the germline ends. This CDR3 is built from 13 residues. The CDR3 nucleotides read TGTGCCAGTAGACCCTCGTCGGGTAATGGCTACACCTTC. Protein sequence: CASRPSSGNGYTF. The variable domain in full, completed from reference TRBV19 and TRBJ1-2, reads DGGITQSPKYLFRKEGQNVTLSCEQNLNHDAMYWYRQDPGQGLRLIYYSQIVNDFQKGDIAEGYSVSREKKESFPLTVTSAQKNPTAFYLCASRPSSGNGYTFGSGTRLTVV.

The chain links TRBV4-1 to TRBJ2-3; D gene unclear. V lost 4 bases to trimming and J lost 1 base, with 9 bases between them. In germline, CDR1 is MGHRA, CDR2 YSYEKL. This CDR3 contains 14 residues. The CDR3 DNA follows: TGCGCCAGCAGCCTAGCTGCGGGCACAGATACGCAGTATTTT. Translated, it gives CASSLAAGTDTQYF.